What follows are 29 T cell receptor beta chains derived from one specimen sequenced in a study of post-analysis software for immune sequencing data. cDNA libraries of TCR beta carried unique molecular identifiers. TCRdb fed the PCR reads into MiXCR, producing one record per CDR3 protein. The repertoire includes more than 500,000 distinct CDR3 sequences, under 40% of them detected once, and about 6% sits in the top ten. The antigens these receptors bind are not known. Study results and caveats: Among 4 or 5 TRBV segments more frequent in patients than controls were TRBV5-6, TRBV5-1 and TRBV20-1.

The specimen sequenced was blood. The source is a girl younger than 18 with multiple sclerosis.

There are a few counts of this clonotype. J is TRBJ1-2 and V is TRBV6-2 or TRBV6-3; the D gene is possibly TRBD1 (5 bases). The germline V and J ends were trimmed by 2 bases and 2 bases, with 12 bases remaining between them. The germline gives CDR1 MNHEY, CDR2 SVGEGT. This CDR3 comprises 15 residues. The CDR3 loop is CASSYPARENYGYTF. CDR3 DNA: TGTGCCAGCAGTTACCCGGCCAGGGAAAACTATGGCTACACCTTC.

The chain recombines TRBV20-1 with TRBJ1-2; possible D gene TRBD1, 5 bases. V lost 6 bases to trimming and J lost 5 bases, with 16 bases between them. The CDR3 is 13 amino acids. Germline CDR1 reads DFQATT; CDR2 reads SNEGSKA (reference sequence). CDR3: CSAIMRGGYGYTF. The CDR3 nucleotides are TGCAGTGCCATAATGCGGGGCGGATATGGCTACACCTTC.

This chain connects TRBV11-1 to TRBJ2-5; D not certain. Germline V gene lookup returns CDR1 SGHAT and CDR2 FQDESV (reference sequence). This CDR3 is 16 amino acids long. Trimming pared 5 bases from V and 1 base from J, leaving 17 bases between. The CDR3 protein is CASSLGSSSSQETQYF. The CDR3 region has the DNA TGTGCCAGCAGCCTCGGGTCGTCATCGAGCCAAGAGACCCAGTACTTC. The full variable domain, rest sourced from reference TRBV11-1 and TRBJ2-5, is EAEVAQSPRYKITEKSQAVAFWCDPISGHATLYWYRQILGQGPELLVQFQDESVVDDSQLPKDRFSAERLKGVDSTLKIQPAELGDSAMYLCASSLGSSSSQETQYFGPGTRLLVL.

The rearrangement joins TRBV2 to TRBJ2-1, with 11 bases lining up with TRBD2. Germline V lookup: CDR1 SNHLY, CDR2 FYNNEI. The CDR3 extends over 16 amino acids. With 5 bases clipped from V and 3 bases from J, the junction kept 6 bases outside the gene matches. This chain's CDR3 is CASSQLAGGYYNEQFF. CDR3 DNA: TGTGCCAGCAGTCAATTAGCGGGGGGGTACTACAATGAGCAGTTCTTC.

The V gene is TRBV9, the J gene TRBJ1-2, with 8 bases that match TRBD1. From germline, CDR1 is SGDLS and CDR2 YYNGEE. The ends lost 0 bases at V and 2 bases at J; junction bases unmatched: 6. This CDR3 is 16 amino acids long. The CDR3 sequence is CASSVAQTGANYGYTF. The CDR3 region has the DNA TGTGCCAGCAGCGTAGCCCAGACAGGGGCCAACTATGGCTACACCTTC.

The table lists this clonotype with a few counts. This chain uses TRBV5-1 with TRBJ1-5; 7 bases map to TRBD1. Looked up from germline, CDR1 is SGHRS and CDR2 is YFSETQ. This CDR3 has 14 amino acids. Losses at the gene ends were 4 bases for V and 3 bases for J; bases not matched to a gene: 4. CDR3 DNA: TGCGCCAGCAGCCCTGGACAGGCCAATCAGCCCCAGCATTTT. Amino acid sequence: CASSPGQANQPQHF.

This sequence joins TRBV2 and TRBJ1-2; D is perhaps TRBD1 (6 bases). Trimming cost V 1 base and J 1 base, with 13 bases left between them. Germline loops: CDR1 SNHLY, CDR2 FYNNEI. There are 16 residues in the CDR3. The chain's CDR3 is CASSEVVGALNYGYTF. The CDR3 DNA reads TGTGCCAGCAGTGAAGTGGTGGGGGCCCTTAACTATGGCTACACCTTC. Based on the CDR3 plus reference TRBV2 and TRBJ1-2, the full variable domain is EPEVTQTPSHQVTQMGQEVILRCVPISNHLYFYWYRQILGQKVEFLVSFYNNEISEKSEIFDDQFSVERPDGSNFTLKIRSTKLEDSAMYFCASSEVVGALNYGYTFGSGTRLTVV.

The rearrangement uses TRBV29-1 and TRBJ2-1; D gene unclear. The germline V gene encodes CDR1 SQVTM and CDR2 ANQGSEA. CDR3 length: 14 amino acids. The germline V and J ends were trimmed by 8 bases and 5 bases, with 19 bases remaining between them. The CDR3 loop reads CSHKDRAGDNEQFF. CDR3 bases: TGCAGCCACAAGGATAGGGCCGGTGACAATGAGCAGTTCTTC.

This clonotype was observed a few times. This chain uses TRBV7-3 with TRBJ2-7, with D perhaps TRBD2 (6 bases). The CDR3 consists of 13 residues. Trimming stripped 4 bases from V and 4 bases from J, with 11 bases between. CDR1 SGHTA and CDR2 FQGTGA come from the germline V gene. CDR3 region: CASSSVRGYEQYF. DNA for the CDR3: TGTGCCAGCAGCTCCGTCCGGGGGTACGAGCAGTACTTC.

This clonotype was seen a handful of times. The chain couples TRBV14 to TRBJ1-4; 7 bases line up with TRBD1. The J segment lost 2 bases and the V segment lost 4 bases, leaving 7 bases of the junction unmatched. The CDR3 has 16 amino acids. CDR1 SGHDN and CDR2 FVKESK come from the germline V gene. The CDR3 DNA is TGTGCCAGCAGCCTCCGGACAGGAAGGACTAATGAAAAACTGTTTTTT. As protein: CASSLRTGRTNEKLFF.

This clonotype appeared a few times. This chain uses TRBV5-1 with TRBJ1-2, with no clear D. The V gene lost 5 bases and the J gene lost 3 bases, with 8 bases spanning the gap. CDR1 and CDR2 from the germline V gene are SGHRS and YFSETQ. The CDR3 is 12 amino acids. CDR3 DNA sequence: TGCGCCAGCAGACGGACGGACTATGGCTACACCTTC. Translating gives CASRRTDYGYTF.

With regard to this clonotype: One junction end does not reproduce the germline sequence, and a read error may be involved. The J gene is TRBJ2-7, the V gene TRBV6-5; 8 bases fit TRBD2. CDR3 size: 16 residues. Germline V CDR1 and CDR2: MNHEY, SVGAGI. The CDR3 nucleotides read TGTGCCAGCAGTTACTCTGGGTACGGGGGGGACTACGGGCAGTACTTC. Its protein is CASSYSGYGGDYGQYF.

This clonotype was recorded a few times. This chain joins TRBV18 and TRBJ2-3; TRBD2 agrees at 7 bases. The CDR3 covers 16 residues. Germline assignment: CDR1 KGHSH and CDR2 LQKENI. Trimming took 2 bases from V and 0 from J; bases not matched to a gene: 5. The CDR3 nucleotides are TGTGCCAGCTCACCAGGGAGAGCGGGGAGCACAGATACGCAGTATTTT. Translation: CASSPGRAGSTDTQYF.

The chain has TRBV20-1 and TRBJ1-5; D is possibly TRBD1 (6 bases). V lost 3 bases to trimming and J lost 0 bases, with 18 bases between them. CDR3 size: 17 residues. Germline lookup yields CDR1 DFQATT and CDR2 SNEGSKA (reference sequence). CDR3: CSASLRDIPYSNQPQHF. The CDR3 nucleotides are TGCAGTGCTAGCCTAAGGGACATCCCTTATAGCAATCAGCCCCAGCATTTT.

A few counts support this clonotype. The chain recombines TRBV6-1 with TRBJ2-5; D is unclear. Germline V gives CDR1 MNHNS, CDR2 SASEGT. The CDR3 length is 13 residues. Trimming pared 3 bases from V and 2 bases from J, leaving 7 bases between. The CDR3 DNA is TGTGCCAGCAGTGAGACACTACAAGAGACCCAGTACTTC. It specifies CASSETLQETQYF.

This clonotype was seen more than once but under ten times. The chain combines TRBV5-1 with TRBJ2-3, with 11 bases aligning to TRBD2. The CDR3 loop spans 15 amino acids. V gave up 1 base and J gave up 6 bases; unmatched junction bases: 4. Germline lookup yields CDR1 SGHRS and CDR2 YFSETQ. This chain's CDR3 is CASSLSSGGLDTQYF. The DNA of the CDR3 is TGCGCCAGCAGCTTGTCTAGCGGGGGGTTGGATACGCAGTATTTT.

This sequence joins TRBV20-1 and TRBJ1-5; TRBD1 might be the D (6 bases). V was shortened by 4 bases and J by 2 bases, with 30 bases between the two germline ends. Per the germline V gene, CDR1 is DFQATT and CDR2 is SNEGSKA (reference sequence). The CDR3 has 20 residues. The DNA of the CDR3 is TGCAGTGCTACGTACCCTGGGGGTTTTTTGGGGGGCGAGGGCAATCAGCCCCAGCATTTT. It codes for CSATYPGGFLGGEGNQPQHF.

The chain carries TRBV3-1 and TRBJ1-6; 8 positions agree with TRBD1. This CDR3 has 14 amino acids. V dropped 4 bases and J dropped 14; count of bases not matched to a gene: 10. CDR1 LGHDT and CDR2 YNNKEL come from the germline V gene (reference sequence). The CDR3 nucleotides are TGTGCCAGCAGCCTACTAGGACAGGGAGGGGCCCTCCACTTT. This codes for CASSLLGQGGALHF. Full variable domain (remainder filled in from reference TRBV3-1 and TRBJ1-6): DTAVSQTPKYLVTQMGNDKSIKCEQNLGHDTMYWYKQDSKKFLKIMFSYNNKELIINETVPNRFSPKSPDKAHLNLHINSLELGDSAVYFCASSLLGQGGALHFGNGTRLTVT.

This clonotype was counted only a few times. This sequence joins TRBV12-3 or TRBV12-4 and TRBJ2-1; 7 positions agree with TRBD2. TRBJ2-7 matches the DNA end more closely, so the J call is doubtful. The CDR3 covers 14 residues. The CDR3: CASSIGLVNNEQYF. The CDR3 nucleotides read TGTGCCAGCAGTATCGGACTAGTAAACAATGAGCAGTACTTC.

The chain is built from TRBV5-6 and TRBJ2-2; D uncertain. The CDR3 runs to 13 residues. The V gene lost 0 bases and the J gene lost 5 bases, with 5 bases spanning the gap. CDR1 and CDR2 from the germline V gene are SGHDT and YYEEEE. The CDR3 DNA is TGTGCCAGCAGCTTGGTTGAGACCGGGGAGCTGTTTTTT. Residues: CASSLVETGELFF.

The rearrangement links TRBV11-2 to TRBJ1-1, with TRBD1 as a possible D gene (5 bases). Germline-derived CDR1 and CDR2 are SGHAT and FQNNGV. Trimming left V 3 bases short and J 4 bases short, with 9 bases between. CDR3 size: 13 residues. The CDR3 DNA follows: TGTGCCAGCAGCTTCTGGGGGAGCACTGAAGCTTTCTTT. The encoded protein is CASSFWGSTEAFF.

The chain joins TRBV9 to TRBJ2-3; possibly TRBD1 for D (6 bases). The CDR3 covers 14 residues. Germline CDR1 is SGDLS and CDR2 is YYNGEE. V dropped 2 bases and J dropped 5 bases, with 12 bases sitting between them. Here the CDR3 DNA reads TGTGCCAGCAGCGTCTTGGGGGCGGAAGATACGCAGTATTTT. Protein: CASSVLGAEDTQYF.

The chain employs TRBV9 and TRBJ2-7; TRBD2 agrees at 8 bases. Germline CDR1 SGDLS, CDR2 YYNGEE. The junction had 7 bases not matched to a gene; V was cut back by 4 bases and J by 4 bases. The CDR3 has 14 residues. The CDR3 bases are TGTGCCAGCAGCCCACCTAGCGGGCCGTACGAGCAGTACTTC. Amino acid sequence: CASSPPSGPYEQYF.

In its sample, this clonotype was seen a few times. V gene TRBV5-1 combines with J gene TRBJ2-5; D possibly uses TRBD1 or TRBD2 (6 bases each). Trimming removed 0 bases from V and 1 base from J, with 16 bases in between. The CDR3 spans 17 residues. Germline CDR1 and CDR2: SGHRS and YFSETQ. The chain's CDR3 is CASSLGYDGGPQETQYF. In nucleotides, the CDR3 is TGCGCCAGCAGCTTGGGGTATGACGGGGGCCCCCAAGAGACCCAGTACTTC.

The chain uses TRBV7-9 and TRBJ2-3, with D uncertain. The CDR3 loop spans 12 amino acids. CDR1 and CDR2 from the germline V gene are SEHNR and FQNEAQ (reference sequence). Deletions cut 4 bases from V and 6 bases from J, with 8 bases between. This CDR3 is CASSSTPDTQYF. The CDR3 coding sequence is TGTGCCAGCAGCTCTACACCGGATACGCAGTATTTT.

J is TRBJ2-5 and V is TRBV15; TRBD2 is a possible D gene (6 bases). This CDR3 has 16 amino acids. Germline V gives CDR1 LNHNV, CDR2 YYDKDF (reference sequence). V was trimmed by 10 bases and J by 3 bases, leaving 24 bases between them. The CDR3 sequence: CAIRLIGGMNEETQYF. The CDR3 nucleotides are TGTGCCATCCGATTAATCGGGGGTATGAACGAAGAGACCCAGTACTTC.

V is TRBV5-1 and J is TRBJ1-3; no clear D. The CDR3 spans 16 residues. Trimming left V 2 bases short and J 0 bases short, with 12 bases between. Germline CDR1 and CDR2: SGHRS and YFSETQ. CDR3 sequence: CASSLGYGSSGNTIYF. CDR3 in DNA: TGCGCCAGCAGCTTAGGTTACGGAAGCTCTGGAAACACCATATATTTT.

In DNA form, the CDR3 reads TGCGCCAGCAGCTTGGCCTGGGGGCTCTACGAGCAGTACTTC. This sequence encodes CASSLAWGLYEQYF. The chain is built from TRBV5-1 and TRBJ2-7; the D gene is possibly TRBD1 (6 bases). The CDR3 sequence is 14 residues long. Germline lookup yields CDR1 SGHRS and CDR2 YFSETQ. Trimming cost V 0 bases and J 3 bases, with 10 bases left between them.

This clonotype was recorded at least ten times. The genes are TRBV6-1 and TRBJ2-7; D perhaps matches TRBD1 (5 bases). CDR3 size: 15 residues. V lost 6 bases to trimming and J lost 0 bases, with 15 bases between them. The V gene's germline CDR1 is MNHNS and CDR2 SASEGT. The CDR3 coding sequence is TGTGCCAGCAGAGGCTCCGGAACAGGCTCCTACGAGCAGTACTTC. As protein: CASRGSGTGSYEQYF.